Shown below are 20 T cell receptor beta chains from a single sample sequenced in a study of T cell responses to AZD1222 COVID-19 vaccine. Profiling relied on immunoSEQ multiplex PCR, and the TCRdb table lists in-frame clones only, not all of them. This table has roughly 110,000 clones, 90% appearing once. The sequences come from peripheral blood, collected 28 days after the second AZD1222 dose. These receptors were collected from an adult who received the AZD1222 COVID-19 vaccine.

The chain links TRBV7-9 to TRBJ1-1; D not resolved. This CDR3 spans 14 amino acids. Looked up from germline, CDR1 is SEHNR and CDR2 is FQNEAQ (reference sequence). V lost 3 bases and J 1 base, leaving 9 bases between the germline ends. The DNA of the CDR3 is TGTGCCAGCAGCTTCGGGGTTGGGAACACTGAAGCTTTCTTT. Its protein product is CASSFGVGNTEAFF.

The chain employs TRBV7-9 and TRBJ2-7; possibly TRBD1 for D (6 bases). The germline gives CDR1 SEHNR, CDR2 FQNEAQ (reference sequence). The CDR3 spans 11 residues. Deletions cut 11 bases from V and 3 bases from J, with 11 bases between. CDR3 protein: CAPGDNYEQYF. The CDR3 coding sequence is TGTGCCCCAGGGGACAACTACGAGCAGTACTTC.

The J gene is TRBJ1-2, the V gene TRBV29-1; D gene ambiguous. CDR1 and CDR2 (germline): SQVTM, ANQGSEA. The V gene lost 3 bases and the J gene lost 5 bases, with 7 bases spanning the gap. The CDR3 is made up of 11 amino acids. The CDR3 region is CSVDGFYGYTF. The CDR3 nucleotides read TGCAGCGTTGATGGGTTTTATGGCTACACCTTC.

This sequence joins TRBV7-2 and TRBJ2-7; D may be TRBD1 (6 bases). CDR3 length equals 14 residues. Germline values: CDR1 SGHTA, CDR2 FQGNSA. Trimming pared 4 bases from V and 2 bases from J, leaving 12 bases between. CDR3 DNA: TGTGCCAGCAGCTCCTCGGACAGCCCCTACGAGCAGTACTTC. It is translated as CASSSSDSPYEQYF.

The CDR3 loop reads CASAPTGTTKETQYF. CDR3 coding DNA: TGTGCCAGCGCCCCCACCGGGACCACCAAAGAAACGCAGTATTTT. The chain uses TRBV6-5 and TRBJ2-3; the D call may be TRBD1 or TRBD2 (5 bases each). CDR3 length: 15 amino acids. Trimming cost V 8 bases and J 9 bases, with 24 bases left between them. CDR1 is MNHEY, CDR2 SVGAGI, per germline.

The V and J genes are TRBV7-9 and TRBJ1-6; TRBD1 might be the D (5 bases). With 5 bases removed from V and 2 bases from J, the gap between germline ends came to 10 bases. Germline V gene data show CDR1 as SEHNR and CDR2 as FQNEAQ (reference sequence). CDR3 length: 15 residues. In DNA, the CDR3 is TGTGCCAGCAGCCAAGGAGGGGCCTATAATTCACCCCTCCACTTT. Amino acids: CASSQGGAYNSPLHF.

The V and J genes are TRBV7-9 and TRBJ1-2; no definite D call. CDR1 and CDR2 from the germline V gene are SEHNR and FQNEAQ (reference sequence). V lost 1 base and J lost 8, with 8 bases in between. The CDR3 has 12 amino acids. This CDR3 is CASSLVGEGYTF. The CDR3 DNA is TGTGCCAGCAGCTTAGTGGGTGAGGGCTACACCTTC.

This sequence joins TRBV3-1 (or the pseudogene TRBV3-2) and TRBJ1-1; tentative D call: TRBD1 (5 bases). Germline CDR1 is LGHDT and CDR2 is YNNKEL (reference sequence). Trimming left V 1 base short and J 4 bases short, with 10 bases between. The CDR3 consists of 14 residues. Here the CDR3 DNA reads TGTGCCAGCAGCCAAGCCGGGACTCCCACTGAAGCTTTCTTT. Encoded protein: CASSQAGTPTEAFF.

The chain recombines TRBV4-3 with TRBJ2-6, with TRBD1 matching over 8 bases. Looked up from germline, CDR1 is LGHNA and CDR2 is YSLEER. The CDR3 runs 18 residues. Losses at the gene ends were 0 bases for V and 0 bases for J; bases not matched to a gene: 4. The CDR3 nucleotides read TGCGCCAGCAGCCAAGATCCAGGGGGCTCCTCTGGGGCCAACGTCCTGACTTTC. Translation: CASSQDPGGSSGANVLTF.

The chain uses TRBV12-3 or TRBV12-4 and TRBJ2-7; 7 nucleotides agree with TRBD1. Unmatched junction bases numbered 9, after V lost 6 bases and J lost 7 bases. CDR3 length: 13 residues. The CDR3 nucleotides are TGTGCCAGCAGACTGACAGGGACCGGGGAGCAGTACTTC. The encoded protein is CASRLTGTGEQYF.

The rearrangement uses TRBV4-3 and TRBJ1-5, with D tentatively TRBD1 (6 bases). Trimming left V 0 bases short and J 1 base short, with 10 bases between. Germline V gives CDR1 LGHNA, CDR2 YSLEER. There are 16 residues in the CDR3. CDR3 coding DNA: TGCGCCAGCAGCCAAGATAGGGGGGGAAGCAATCAGCCCCAGCATTTT. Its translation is CASSQDRGGSNQPQHF.

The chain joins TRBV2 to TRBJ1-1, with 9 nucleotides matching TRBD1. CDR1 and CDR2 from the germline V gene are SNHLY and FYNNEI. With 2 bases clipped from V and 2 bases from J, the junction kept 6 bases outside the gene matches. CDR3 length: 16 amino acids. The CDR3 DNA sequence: TGTGCCAGCAGTGAAACCGGGACAGGGCGCAACACTGAAGCTTTCTTT. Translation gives CASSETGTGRNTEAFF.

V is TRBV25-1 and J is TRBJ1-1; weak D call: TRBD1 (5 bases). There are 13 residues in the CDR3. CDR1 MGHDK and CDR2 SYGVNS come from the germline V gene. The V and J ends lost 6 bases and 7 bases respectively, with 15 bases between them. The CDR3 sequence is CASRRLPGVEAFF. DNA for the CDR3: TGTGCCAGCAGGAGACTCCCGGGGGTTGAAGCTTTCTTT. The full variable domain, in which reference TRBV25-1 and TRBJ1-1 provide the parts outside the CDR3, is EADIYQTPRYLVIGTGKKITLECSQTMGHDKMYWYQQDPGMELHLIHYSYGVNSTEKGDLSSESTVSRIRTEHFPLTLESARPSHTSQYLCASRRLPGVEAFFGQGTRLTVV.

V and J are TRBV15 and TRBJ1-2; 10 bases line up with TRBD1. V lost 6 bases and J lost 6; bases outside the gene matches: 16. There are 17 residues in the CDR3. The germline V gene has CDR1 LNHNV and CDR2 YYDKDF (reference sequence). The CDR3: CATSQSLGTGARNGYTF. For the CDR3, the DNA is TGTGCCACCAGTCAGTCCCTAGGGACAGGGGCTCGGAATGGCTACACCTTC.

In DNA, the CDR3 is TGTTCTCCTGGGGGGGACACTGAAGCTTTCTTT. Protein: CSPGGDTEAFF. This chain links TRBV7-2 with TRBJ1-1; possible D gene TRBD1, 5 bases. From germline, CDR1 is SGHTA and CDR2 FQGNSA. The CDR3 spans 11 residues.

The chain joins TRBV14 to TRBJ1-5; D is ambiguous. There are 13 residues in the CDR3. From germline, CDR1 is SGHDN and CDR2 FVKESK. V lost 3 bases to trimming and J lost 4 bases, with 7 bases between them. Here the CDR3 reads CASSQGRNQPQHF. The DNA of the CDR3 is TGTGCCAGCAGCCAGGGGAGGAATCAGCCCCAGCATTTT.

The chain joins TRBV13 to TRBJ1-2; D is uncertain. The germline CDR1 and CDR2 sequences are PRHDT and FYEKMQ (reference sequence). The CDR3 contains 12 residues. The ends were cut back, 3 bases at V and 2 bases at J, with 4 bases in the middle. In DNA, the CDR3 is TGTGCCAGCAGCTTGACAAACTATGGCTACACCTTC. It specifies CASSLTNYGYTF.

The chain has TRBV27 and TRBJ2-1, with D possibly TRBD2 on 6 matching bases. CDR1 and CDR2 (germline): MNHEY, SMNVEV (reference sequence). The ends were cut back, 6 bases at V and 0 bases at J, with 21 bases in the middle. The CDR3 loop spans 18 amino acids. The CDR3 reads CASSLGPLGGNSYNEQFF. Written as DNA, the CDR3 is TGTGCCAGCAGCTTGGGGCCTCTTGGGGGGAACTCCTACAATGAGCAGTTCTTC.

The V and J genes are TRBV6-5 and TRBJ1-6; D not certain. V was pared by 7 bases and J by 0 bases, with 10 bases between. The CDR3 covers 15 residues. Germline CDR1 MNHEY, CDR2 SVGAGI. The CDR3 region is CASMARRSYNSPLHF. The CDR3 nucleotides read TGTGCCAGCATGGCGCGTCGCTCCTATAATTCACCCCTCCACTTT.

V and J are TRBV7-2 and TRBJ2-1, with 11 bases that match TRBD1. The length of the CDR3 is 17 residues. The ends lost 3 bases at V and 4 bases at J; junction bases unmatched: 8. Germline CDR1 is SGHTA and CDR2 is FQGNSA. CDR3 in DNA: TGTGCCAGCAGCTTCAATCCGGGACAGGGGGGTTACAATGAGCAGTTCTTC. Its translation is CASSFNPGQGGYNEQFF.